The clone carrying this T cell receptor beta chain occurred many times. As yet, its antigen is unknown. The CDR3 totals 13 residues. Per germline, CDR1 SGHTA and CDR2 FQGNSA. The V end was cut by 0 bases, the J end by 2 bases, with 4 bases between. The sample originates from a study of post-analysis software for immune sequencing data. The overall study: Disease trajectories encompassed relapsing-remitting, secondary progressive and progressive-relapsing multiple sclerosis.

Findings of the study overall: Patients used roughly five TRBV segments, including TRBV5-6, TRBV5-1 and TRBV20-1, more often than controls. Batch-mates among the samples co-clustered strongly by F measure. Normalized Chao1 diversity in multiple sclerosis patients fell significantly below that of controls.

Tagging with unique molecular identifiers was a feature of the TCR beta cDNA libraries. Yield was roughly 0.5 million cDNA molecules from 1 to 10 million T cells. TCRdb re-analysed the PCR reads in MiXCR, keeping a single row per CDR3 protein. Seen here are some 240,000 distinct CDR3 sequences, just over 35% observed once, and the top ten hold around 5.2%. The genes are TRBV7-2 and TRBJ1-2, with D unclear. Sequenced: blood. This receptor was identified in a girl aged 10 to 17 with multiple sclerosis. This CDR3 is CASSLAVNYGYTF. The CDR3 DNA follows: TGTGCCAGCAGCTTAGCCGTCAACTATGGCTACACCTTC.